This is a list of T cell receptor beta chains from one sample in a study of immune evolution from preneoplasia to lung adenocarcinoma. The assay was immunoSEQ multiplex PCR, and TCRdb's table has in-frame clones only and misses some. Altogether about 10,000 clones are present, about 78% being singletons, with the ten largest covering around 4.2%. Sequencing was carried out using FFPE minimally invasive lung adenocarcinoma tissue. The receptors were gathered from a person aged 60-79 years with lung adenocarcinoma. CDR3s include the opening cysteine and the closing phenylalanine or tryptophan. The D gene is left open where the match is weak. Clone size is given for some rows only: seen once, a few or many times, or a class if the clone is expanded.

cdr3_nt	cdr3_aa	j_call	d_call	v_call	clone_size
TGTGCCAGCAGCCCCCAGGATCGAGGCACCATATATTTT	CASSPQDRGTIYF	TRBJ1-3	.	TRBV5-6	.
TGTGCCAGCAGCTTAGACAGGGGATGGAATACGCAGTATTTT	CASSLDRGWNTQYF	TRBJ2-3	TRBD1	TRBV7-3	.
TGCGCCAGCAGCTTGGGACTCGGGGTTAGGGAGCAGTACTTC	CASSLGLGVREQYF	TRBJ2-7	.	TRBV5-1	.
TGTGCCACCAGCAGAGCTCGAGGACAGGGGGTGTATCAGCAGTTCTTC	CATSRARGQGVYQQFF	TRBJ2-1	TRBD1	TRBV15	.
TGTGCCACCAGCAGACCGACAGAATATAGCAATCAGCCCCAGCATTTT	CATSRPTEYSNQPQHF	TRBJ1-5	.	TRBV15	.
TGTGCCAGCAGCTCCAAAACTAGCGGGATCCAAAATGAGCAGTTCTTC	CASSSKTSGIQNEQFF	TRBJ2-1	TRBD2	TRBV11-2	once
TGTGCCAGCAGTTACGACACGGGGACCGGGGAGCTGTTTTTT	CASSYDTGTGELFF	TRBJ2-2	.	TRBV6-5	.
TGCGCCAGCCCAGCGGACGGACAGGGATTATATGTCGGTCAGCCCCAGCATTTT	CASPADGQGLYVGQPQHF	TRBJ1-5	TRBD1	TRBV23-1	.
TGTGCCAGTAGTTCACAGGGTACCTTTGGTGTCAAAAACATTCAGTACTTC	CASSSQGTFGVKNIQYF	TRBJ2-4	.	TRBV19	.
TGTGCCAGCAGCTTAGCATGGACAGGGGACTATGGCTACACCTTC	CASSLAWTGDYGYTF	TRBJ1-2	TRBD1	TRBV7-2	.
TGTGCCAGCAGCTTAGTGGGGTTGACTAATGAAAAACTGTTTTTT	CASSLVGLTNEKLFF	TRBJ1-4	.	TRBV11-2	few
TGTGCCAGCAGCCCCGGGACAGGAGACTCCTACGAGCAGTACTTC	CASSPGTGDSYEQYF	TRBJ2-7	TRBD1	TRBV7-9	.
TGTGCCAGCAGTCCCTACAGGGGGCGGGAAAATGAGCAGTTCTTC	CASSPYRGRENEQFF	TRBJ2-1	TRBD1	TRBV27	.
TGTGCCAGCAGTTTACGCGACAGGGGGCACGAGCAGTACTTC	CASSLRDRGHEQYF	TRBJ2-7	TRBD1	TRBV27	few
TGTGCCAGCAGCGTAGCCGCGGGGGGGCAATTGACCGGGGAGCTGTTTTTT	CASSVAAGGQLTGELFF	TRBJ2-2	TRBD2	TRBV9	.
TGCGCCAGCAGCTTACTCGGACAGACGGATGGCTACACCTTC	CASSLLGQTDGYTF	TRBJ1-2	.	TRBV5-1	.
TGTGCCAGCAGTTTTTCCAGGGGGTGGGCTTTCTTT	CASSFSRGWAFF	TRBJ1-1	TRBD1	TRBV28	few
TGTGCCAGCAGTTTGGAGAATCAGCCCCAGCATTTT	CASSLENQPQHF	TRBJ1-5	.	TRBV28	few
TGTGCCAGCAGCCCCGGTGAGGGAGGAAGAACTGAAGCTTTCTTT	CASSPGEGGRTEAFF	TRBJ1-1	.	TRBV7-9	.
TGCGCCAGCTTTGTAGAATGGTTCACAAAGTCGGGCCAACGTCCTGACTTC	CASFVEWFTKSGQRPDF	TRBJ2-6	.	TRBV5-1	.
TGCGCCAGCAGCTCGCCCGTCAGGGAAGAGCAGTACTTC	CASSSPVREEQYF	TRBJ2-7	.	TRBV5-1	.
TGTGCCAGCAGTTCGGGACTAGCGGGAGTCGAGCAGTACTTC	CASSSGLAGVEQYF	TRBJ2-7	TRBD2	TRBV6-6	few
TGTGCAAGTCGCACCCACCCAGTCCCCACTAGCGGGGGAACCACAGATACGCAGTATTTT	CASRTHPVPTSGGTTDTQYF	TRBJ2-3	.	TRBV12-2	.
TGTGCCAGCAGTCCTCCGGACGGGTATGGCTACACCTTC	CASSPPDGYGYTF	TRBJ1-2	.	TRBV27	.
TGTGCCAGCAGACCCGGGACAGGGAAGCATGGCTACACCTTC	CASRPGTGKHGYTF	TRBJ1-2	TRBD1	TRBV28	.
TGTGCCAGCAGCCCGGGGACAGCCGATACTAACTATGGCTACACCTTC	CASSPGTADTNYGYTF	TRBJ1-2	TRBD1	TRBV7-3	.
TGTGCCAGTAGTATAGGGGGTTGGACAGAAGGTAGCAATCAGCCCCAGCATTTT	CASSIGGWTEGSNQPQHF	TRBJ1-5	.	TRBV19	.
TGTGCCAGCCTTAATCCCGGCTACGGAGGGAGCAATCAGCCCCAGCATTTT	CASLNPGYGGSNQPQHF	TRBJ1-5	.	TRBV19	.
TGTGCCAGTAGGGACGGGAGTAAGAGGAATGAGCAGTTCTTC	CASRDGSKRNEQFF	TRBJ2-1	.	TRBV19	few
TGTGCCAGCAGCCCCCAACAGGGCTCTACCCTTCTATTCTATAATTCACCCCTCCACTTT	CASSPQQGSTLLFYNSPLHF	TRBJ1-6	.	TRBV4-2	.
TGTGCCAGCAGCCAAGTAACCAGCTATGGCTACACCTTC	CASSQVTSYGYTF	TRBJ1-2	.	TRBV14	few
TGTGCCAGCCAATCTAGCGGGGGGGCCACCGGGGAGCTGTTTTTT	CASQSSGGATGELFF	TRBJ2-2	TRBD2	TRBV2	.
TGTGCCTGGAGGGGACTTTACGGCTACGAGCAGTACTTC	CAWRGLYGYEQYF	TRBJ2-7	.	TRBV30	.
TGTGCCTGGAGTGTACTTACCCCCCCATTGGCTTTCTTT	CAWSVLTPPLAFF	TRBJ1-1	.	TRBV30	.
TGTGCCAGCAGCTTTGCAGCGGGAGCAGGCGAGCAGTACTTC	CASSFAAGAGEQYF	TRBJ2-7	TRBD2	TRBV7-9	.
TGTGCCAGCAGTTTAGTGGCCCCCTACTACGAGCAGTACTTC	CASSLVAPYYEQYF	TRBJ2-7	.	TRBV28	.
TGTGCCAGCAGTTACACCGGACGGTTCAATCAGCCCCAGCATTTT	CASSYTGRFNQPQHF	TRBJ1-5	.	TRBV6-6	.
TGCGCCAGCAGCCCGGGACAGGGAAGGTATGGCTACACCTTC	CASSPGQGRYGYTF	TRBJ1-2	TRBD1	TRBV5-1	.
TGTGCCAGCAGAGACAGTTCTGGGGCCAACGTCCTGACTTTC	CASRDSSGANVLTF	TRBJ2-6	.	TRBV25-1	.
TGTGCCAGCAGTCGGCAGGGCTACGAGCAGTACTTC	CASSRQGYEQYF	TRBJ2-7	.	TRBV11-3	.
TGTGCCTGGAGGGTAGATTACATGAACACTGAAGCTTTCTTT	CAWRVDYMNTEAFF	TRBJ1-1	.	TRBV30	few
TGCAGCGCGCGCGTAGGGACGGACCAAGAGACCCAGTACTTC	CSARVGTDQETQYF	TRBJ2-5	.	TRBV29-1	.
TGTGCCAGCAGCTTGGGGCTTTCCCATCAGTTCTTC	CASSLGLSHQFF	TRBJ2-1	.	TRBV5-3	.
TGCAACGTTGAAGAGAAGAGGGCTGGGGCCAACGTCCTGACTTTC	CNVEEKRAGANVLTF	TRBJ2-6	.	TRBV29-1	.
TGTGCCATACTACAGGGCAACTATGGCTACACCTTC	CAILQGNYGYTF	TRBJ1-2	.	TRBV10-3	once
TGTGCCTGGAGTGTAGGGCCGCATCAGCCCCAGCATTTT	CAWSVGPHQPQHF	TRBJ1-5	.	TRBV30	.
TGTGCCAGCAGCCCGACAGGGGATGTTAGCAATCAGCCCCAGCATTTT	CASSPTGDVSNQPQHF	TRBJ1-5	TRBD1	TRBV28	.
TGTGCCATCAGTGAGCCACAGGGGAGCACAGATACGCAGTATTTT	CAISEPQGSTDTQYF	TRBJ2-3	TRBD1	TRBV10-3	.
TGTGCCAGCAGTTACGACAGGGGTGGCACTGAAGCTTTCTTT	CASSYDRGGTEAFF	TRBJ1-1	TRBD1	TRBV6-6	.
TGTGCCATCAGCGGGACAGGGGATAATCAGCCCCAGCATTTT	CAISGTGDNQPQHF	TRBJ1-5	TRBD1	TRBV10-3	.